This record concerns one TCR beta chain sequence. The antigen is undetermined. This entry belongs to a study of memory CD8 T cells in hepatitis C reinfection. Study-wide points: With four to six donors, public clonotype conclusions could not be definitive.

Sequenced by immunoSEQ multiplex PCR; TCRdb stores in-frame clones only, minus some. The sample lists around 47,000 clones, approximately 88% occurring once. The V and J ends lost 1 base and 1 base respectively, with 11 bases between them. CDR3 size: 16 residues. The germline V gene has CDR1 MGHRA and CDR2 YSYEKL. Documented time point: peak reinfection, 3 to 8 weeks after reinfection detection. No in vitro expansion preceded TCR sequencing of the sorted cells. At all three reinfection time points, viable CD3+ CD8+ CD45RO- cells from a couple of donors served as controls. This chain joins TRBV4-1 and TRBJ2-1, with D perhaps matching TRBD2 (6 bases). This TCR came from a young man with hepatitis C virus infection. Specimen: naive CD8+ T cells sorted from blood. CDR3 sequence reads: CASSQVSGPSYNEQFF. The CDR3 nucleotides are TGCGCCAGCAGCCAAGTTAGCGGACCTTCCTACAATGAGCAGTTCTTC.